This entry describes one T cell receptor (beta chain). Its antigen is not known. Method: immunoSEQ multiplex PCR; TCRdb's copy keeps in-frame clones and lacks some. Here the sample spans approximately 60,000 clones, 90% to 95% being singletons. The sample belongs to a study of graft-versus-host responses after intestinal transplantation. Germline V gene sequence: CDR1 SGHVS, CDR2 FQNEAQ. V lost 1 base and J lost 5, with 12 bases in between. This CDR3 comprises 15 residues. The chain is built from TRBV7-8 and TRBJ2-1; D is ambiguous. This TCR was recovered from a human donor who was the organ donor for an intestinal transplant. This specimen consisted of unstimulated CD8+ T cells sorted from spleen or lymph node cells, obtained before transplant. CDR3 sequence (DNA): TGTGCCAGCAGCTTAGAGAAACTATCCAACAATGAGCAGTTCTTC. Protein: CASSLEKLSNNEQFF.